This T cell receptor (beta chain) was recovered during a study of early T cells in non-severe SARS-CoV-2 infection. Individually, cDNA molecules had unique molecular identifiers attached to them. From the 5' RACE reads, TCRdb called clonotypes with MiXCR, one entry per CDR3 protein. The data show under 85,000 distinct CDR3 sequences, with 11% to 15% seen just once and approximately 11% held by the top ten. This clonotype was seen a few times. The clonotype was recovered from an adult who was a healthcare worker with PCR-confirmed SARS-CoV-2 infection or an uninfected control (not recorded which). The sample consisted of whole blood.

The CDR3 DNA reads as TGTGCCAGCAGCCGCAGACTAGCGGAAAGCACAGATACGCAGTATTTT. Protein sequence: CASSRRLAESTDTQYF. The chain joins TRBV14 to TRBJ2-3; 9 bases match TRBD2. J was trimmed by 0 bases and V by 4 bases; bases with no gene match: 5. This CDR3 is built from 16 residues. The germline gives CDR1 SGHDN, CDR2 FVKESK.